This is a list of T cell receptor beta chains from one sample in a study of cytomegalovirus exposure and HLA in healthy donors. Some clones are missing from TCRdb's copy, which holds only in-frame ones; the method was immunoSEQ multiplex PCR. Its table lists 150,000 to 200,000 clones. Sequencing was carried out using PBMCs. These receptors all stem from a woman in her sixties in good health and CMV-seronegative. Both conserved end residues are part of each CDR3. The D gene is left open where the match is weak.

NA	TRBJ2-1	TRBV7-2	CASSHGGSYNEQFF	TGTGCCAGCTCTCATGGGGGGTCCTACAATGAGCAGTTCTTC
TRBD1	TRBJ2-3	TRBV7-2	CASSSWTGGIDTQYF	TGTGCCAGCAGCTCCTGGACAGGGGGCATAGATACGCAGTATTTT
NA	TRBJ1-2	TRBV6-5	CASSSGTPFLTF	TGTGCCAGCAGTTCTGGGACACCGTTTTTAACCTTC
TRBD1	TRBJ2-7	TRBV25-1	CASSEWETGDREQYF	TGTGCCAGCAGTGAATGGGAGACAGGGGATCGCGAGCAGTACTTC
NA	TRBJ1-4	TRBV5-5	CASSLVSPNEKLFF	TGTGCCAGCAGCTTGGTGTCTCCTAATGAAAAACTGTTTTTT
NA	TRBJ1-1	TRBV5-7	CASSLANEIHTEAFF	TGTGCCAGCAGCTTGGCCAACGAGATTCACACTGAAGCTTTCTTT
TRBD2	TRBJ2-7	TRBV5-1	CASSLEAGGARYEQYF	TGCGCCAGCAGCTTGGAAGCGGGAGGGGCCCGCTACGAGCAGTACTTC
NA	TRBJ1-5	TRBV15	CATSRQGNNQPQHF	TGTGCCACCAGCAGACAGGGAAACAATCAGCCCCAGCATTTT
NA	TRBJ2-5	TRBV6-5	CASSSDRPGAQYF	TGTGCCAGCAGTTCGGACAGGCCGGGGGCCCAGTACTTC
TRBD1	TRBJ1-2	TRBV19	CASSPLQGDGYTF	TGTGCCAGTAGTCCGCTACAGGGGGATGGCTACACCTTC
TRBD1	TRBJ1-2	TRBV11-2	CASSLLQGAFNYGYTF	TGTGCCAGCAGCTTACTCCAGGGGGCCTTTAACTATGGCTACACCTTC
NA	TRBJ1-5	TRBV4-1	CASSQEWAGNQPQHF	TGCGCCAGCAGCCAAGAATGGGCAGGGAATCAGCCCCAGCATTTT
NA	TRBJ1-1	TRBV5-4	CASSTSPGTLNTEAFF	TGTGCCAGCAGCACAAGCCCGGGGACTTTGAACACTGAAGCTTTCTTT
NA	TRBJ1-2	TRBV6-4	CASRLGQGYGYTF	TGTGCCAGCAGGTTGGGGCAGGGTTATGGCTACACCTTC
NA	TRBJ1-3	TRBV25-1	CASSEYYSGNTIYF	TGTGCCAGCAGTGAGTACTACTCTGGAAACACCATATATTTT
TRBD1	TRBJ1-5	TRBV7-3	CASSKTGGNQPQHF	TGTGCCAGCAGCAAGACAGGGGGCAATCAGCCCCAGCATTTT
NA	TRBJ1-2	TRBV7-2	CASSPAQRPNGYTF	TGTGCCAGCAGCCCGGCCCAGAGGCCTAATGGCTACACCTTC